This paragraph reports one T cell receptor beta chain. A junction boundary mismatches the germline segment, possibly from a read error. The germline gives CDR1 SSHAT, CDR2 FNYEAQ (reference sequence). This CDR3 is 16 amino acids long. Definite or probable Susac syndrome was diagnosed using recently defined diagnostic criteria. Negative isolation yielded the CD8+ and CD4+ T cells, while FACS enriched the TEMRA cells. These data come from a study of CD8 T cells in Susac syndrome. It was with random hexamers that about 0.45 to 1 ug RNA was reverse transcribed. TCRdb reprocessed the immunoSEQ multiplex PCR reads with MiXCR, giving one entry per CDR3 protein. The sample consists of about 190,000 distinct CDR3 sequences, just under 95% of them appearing once.

Sequenced sample: CD8+ T cells from PBMCs. The TCR comes from a human donor with Susac syndrome. The J gene is TRBJ2-2, the V gene TRBV7-7; 8 bases fit TRBD1. The CDR3 nucleotides read TGTGCTAGCAGCTTATTGGGGACAGGGAACACCGGGGAGCTGTTTTTT. Translation gives CASSLLGTGNTGELFF. Full variable domain (remainder filled in from reference TRBV7-7 and TRBJ2-2): GAGVSQSPRYKVTKRGQDVTLRCDPISSHATLYWYQQALGQGPEFLTYFNYEAQPDKSGLPSDRFSAERPEGSISTLTIQRTEQRDSAMYRCASSLLGTGNTGELFFGEGSRLTVL.